This T cell receptor beta chain is drawn from a study of blood T cells in healthy people across ages. The ends were cut back, 4 bases at V and 7 bases at J, with 18 bases in the middle. Germline loops: CDR1 SGHDT, CDR2 YYEEEE. The CDR3 contains 14 residues. Study conclusions and caveats: Researchers said unsorted PBMCs prevented a conclusive naive versus antigen-experienced comparison. With naive T cell percentage, TCR beta diversity showed a strong correlation.

The table lists this clonotype with many counts. What it recognizes is unknown. Alongside a J-beta primer mix, a sample-barcoded 5' primer served in a second PCR lasting about 7 to 12 cycles. Each of the samples gave a minimum of 2.5 million paired-end reads that contained CDR3. TCRdb redid the calling of the 5' RACE reads with MiXCR, one entry per CDR3 protein. The repertoire holds about 900,000 distinct CDR3 sequences, with about 48% as singletons. Total RNA was isolated from each sample in quantities of at least 5.5 micrograms. The TCR originated in a man aged 25-45 years in good health. The rearrangement joins TRBV5-6 to TRBJ2-7; the D is unclear. Sequences were obtained from blood. Here the CDR3 reads CASSPRRALQEQYF. CDR3 in DNA: TGTGCCAGCAGCCCAAGAAGGGCCCTTCAAGAGCAGTACTTC.